The clone carrying this T cell receptor beta chain was recorded at least ten times. This record belongs to a study of neurological immune-mediated disorders. V was cut by 5 bases and J by 0 bases, with 11 bases left in between. The CDR3 runs to 15 residues. Germline V CDR1 and CDR2: KGHSH, LQKENI. TCRdb itself ran the 5' RACE reads through MiXCR, one entry per CDR3 protein. The sample holds some 43,000 distinct CDR3 sequences, over 2% seen once. The chain carries TRBV18 and TRBJ1-5, with D maybe TRBD1 (6 bases). Sequencing input: PBMCs. The sequence was collected from a man aged 30 to 45 with multiple sclerosis. The CDR3 DNA is TGTGCCAGCTCATCAGACAGGCATAGCAATCAGCCCCAGCATTTT. Its translation is CASSSDRHSNQPQHF.